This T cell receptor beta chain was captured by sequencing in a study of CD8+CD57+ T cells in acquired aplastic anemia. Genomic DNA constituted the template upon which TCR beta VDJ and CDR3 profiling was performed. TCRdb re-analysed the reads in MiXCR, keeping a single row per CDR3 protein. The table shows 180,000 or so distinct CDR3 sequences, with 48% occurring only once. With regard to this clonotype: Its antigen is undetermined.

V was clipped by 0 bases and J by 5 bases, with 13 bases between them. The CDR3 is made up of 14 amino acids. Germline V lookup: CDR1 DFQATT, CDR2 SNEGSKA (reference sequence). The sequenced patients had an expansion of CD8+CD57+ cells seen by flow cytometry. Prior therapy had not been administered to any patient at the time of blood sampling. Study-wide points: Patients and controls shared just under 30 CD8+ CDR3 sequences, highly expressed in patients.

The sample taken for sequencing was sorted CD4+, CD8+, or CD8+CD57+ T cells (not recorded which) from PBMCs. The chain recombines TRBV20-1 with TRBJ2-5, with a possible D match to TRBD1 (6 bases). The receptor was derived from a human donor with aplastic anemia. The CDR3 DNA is TGCAGTGCTAGAGAAGGCAGGGGCTGGGAGACCCAGTACTTC. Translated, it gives CSAREGRGWETQYF.